Listed below are T cell receptor beta chains from one sample, sequenced in a study of cytomegalovirus exposure and HLA in healthy donors. TCRdb's copy holds only in-frame clones and misses some; the assay was immunoSEQ multiplex PCR. The data show more than 150,000 clones, roughly 84% seen once. Sequenced input: PBMCs. The receptor set was obtained from a woman aged 18-35 years in good health and CMV-seronegative. Each CDR3 is given with its conserved first and last residue. The D gene is left open where the match is weak. Clone size is given for some rows only: seen once, a few or many times, or a class if the clone is expanded.

j_call v_call clone_size d_call cdr3_nt cdr3_aa
TRBJ1-6 TRBV7-2 NA TRBD1 TGTGCCAGCAGGCGGACAGGGGGCAATTGGTGGGATTCACCCCTCCACTTT CASRRTGGNWWDSPLHF
TRBJ2-1 TRBV6-1 NA TRBD2 TGTGCCTGCTTGTCTAGCGGGAGTTTATACAATGAGCAGTTCTTC CACLSSGSLYNEQFF
TRBJ2-7 TRBV27 NA TRBD1 TGTGCCAGCAGTTCCTGGGACAGGGGTTACGAGCAGTACTTC CASSSWDRGYEQYF
TRBJ1-2 TRBV2 NA TRBD1 TGTGCCAGCAGGACCGGGACAGGGAGGGGTTTCTATGGCTACACCTTC CASRTGTGRGFYGYTF
TRBJ2-1 TRBV7-2 NA NA TGTGCCAGCAGCTCCTCCAGGAATGAGCAGTTCTTC CASSSSRNEQFF
TRBJ2-7 TRBV30 NA NA TGTGCCTGGAGCCATCAGGGGATATACGAGCAGTACTTC CAWSHQGIYEQYF
TRBJ1-4 TRBV27 NA TRBD1 TGTGCCAGCAAATGGACAGGGGGAATCGGGGAAGGTGAAAAACTGTTTTTT CASKWTGGIGEGEKLFF
TRBJ2-7 TRBV30 NA TRBD2 TGTGCCTGGATGGAGGGTAGCGGGAGTTGGGAGCAGTACTTC CAWMEGSGSWEQYF
TRBJ1-4 TRBV7-9 NA NA TGTGCCAGCAGCTTACCGGGAACTACAACTAATGAAAAACTGTTTTTT CASSLPGTTTNEKLFF
TRBJ1-3 TRBV9 NA NA TGTGCCAGCAGCGCGGGGGACGCCACCGGGGGAAACACCATATATTTT CASSAGDATGGNTIYF
TRBJ2-3 TRBV5-1 NA NA TGCGCCAGCAGCTTGGTCAGGGGTGGGGATACGCAGTATTTT CASSLVRGGDTQYF
TRBJ1-5 TRBV5-1 NA TRBD1 TGCGCCAGCAGCGAGGGGACAGGGTATTCGAATCAGCCCCAGCATTTT CASSEGTGYSNQPQHF
TRBJ2-7 TRBV11-2 few TRBD2 TGTGCCAGCAGCCAACACCTCGGGACTAGCGGCTTCGAGCAGTACTTC CASSQHLGTSGFEQYF
TRBJ2-7 TRBV5-8 few NA TGTGCCAGCAGCTACGACAGGTTCGGGAAGCAGTACTTC CASSYDRFGKQYF
TRBJ2-1 TRBV7-9 NA NA TGTGCCAGCAGCTTAGGTCGGTTACGCTCCTACAATGAGCAGTTCTTC CASSLGRLRSYNEQFF
TRBJ1-4 TRBV18 NA NA TGTGCCAGCTCTTCTCCGCGGGACGGGATCTTTAATGAAAAACTGTTTTTT CASSSPRDGIFNEKLFF
TRBJ1-1 TRBV25-1 NA NA TGTGCCAGCAGTGAATTTTCGGGAGGCGGAGCTTTCTTT CASSEFSGGGAFF
TRBJ1-1 TRBV27 NA NA TGTGCCAGCAGTTTTTTGCGGACAGCTGAAGCTTTCTTT CASSFLRTAEAFF
TRBJ2-5 TRBV5-1 NA NA TGCGCCAGCAGCTTGGGCTCGGAAGAGACCCAGTACTTC CASSLGSEETQYF
TRBJ2-7 TRBV5-6 NA NA TGTGCCAGCAGCTTAGTGGCAGGAACCTCCTACGAGCAGTACTTC CASSLVAGTSYEQYF
TRBJ1-5 TRBV4-3 once NA TGCGCCAGCAGCCAAGATCGCGGTCAGGGTCTTCAGCCCCAGCATTTT CASSQDRGQGLQPQHF
TRBJ1-5 TRBV27 few NA TGTGCCAGCAGTTCAACAGGAACGCCCCAGCATTTT CASSSTGTPQHF
TRBJ1-5 TRBV6-9 NA TRBD1 TGTGCCAGCAGGATCTACCCCACGACAGGGGATCAGCCCCAGCATTTT CASRIYPTTGDQPQHF
TRBJ2-3 TRBV7-2 few TRBD2 TGTGCCAGCAGCTTCCTTGAAACGGGGGGGCAGTATTTT CASSFLETGGQYF
TRBJ2-3 TRBV15 NA NA TGTGCCACCAGCCCCCAGGGCTGGCCCTCTACGCAGTATTTT CATSPQGWPSTQYF
TRBJ2-5 TRBV4-3 once TRBD1 TGCGCCAGCAGCCGCGGACAGGGGTACCAAGAGACCCAGTACTTC CASSRGQGYQETQYF
TRBJ2-2 TRBV7-2 NA NA TGTGCCAGCAGCCCCAGGACCGTGGGGCCCGGGGAGCTGTTTTTT CASSPRTVGPGELFF
TRBJ1-6 TRBV6-5 NA NA TGTGCCAGCAGTTACGGAACGGGCAGGGGACCTTCACCCCTCCACTTT CASSYGTGRGPSPLHF
TRBJ1-1 TRBV29-1 NA NA TGCAGCGTTGCATTCAACACTGAAGCTTTCTTT CSVAFNTEAFF
TRBJ2-2 TRBV5-4 NA TRBD2 TGTGCCAGCAGCTTGGATAGCGGGGGGGTCCCCGGGGAGCTGTTTTTT CASSLDSGGVPGELFF
TRBJ2-5 TRBV6-1 NA TRBD2 TGTGCCAGCAGTGAAATAGCGGGACAGTACTTC CASSEIAGQYF
TRBJ2-2 TRBV7-8 NA TRBD1 TGTGCCAGCAGCTTACGCCCCGGACAGGGGGCGGTTTGGGGGGAGCTGTTTTTT CASSLRPGQGAVWGELFF
TRBJ1-1 TRBV6-4 once NA TGTGCCAGCGCGGCGGGGGTAGCCTATGGCCGCTTT CASAAGVAYGRF
TRBJ2-1 TRBV5-4 NA TRBD1 TGTGCCAGCAGCTTGGCTGGACAGGGGGCCCAAAATGAGCAGTTCTTC CASSLAGQGAQNEQFF
TRBJ2-7 TRBV6-5 NA TRBD1 TGTGCCAGCAGCCGTGGGACAGTCGAGCAGTACTTC CASSRGTVEQYF
TRBJ1-4 TRBV2 NA TRBD1 TGTGCCAGCAGCCGTGGACAGGGCCGTAATGAAAAACTGTTTTTT CASSRGQGRNEKLFF
TRBJ1-3 TRBV6-5 few NA TGTGCCAGCACCCGTACCCAGGGGCACACCATATATTTT CASTRTQGHTIYF
TRBJ2-3 TRBV6-5 NA TRBD2 TGTGCCAGCAGTTCCCCCGGGAGGGCGCAGTATTTT CASSSPGRAQYF
TRBJ2-2 TRBV5-1 NA NA TGCGCCAGCAGCTTGGTAGCCCAGTCAAACGCCGGGGAGCTGTTTTTT CASSLVAQSNAGELFF
TRBJ1-1 TRBV19 few TRBD1 TGTGCCAGTAGTATCATCACAACCAGGGGGCGGACTGAAGCTTTCTTT CASSIITTRGRTEAFF
TRBJ1-2 TRBV11-2 NA NA TGTGCCAGCAGCCTAGTAGGGAGACTCTATGGCTACACCTTC CASSLVGRLYGYTF
TRBJ2-7 TRBV7-2 NA TRBD1 TGTGCCAGCAGCTGGGACAGGTTCGGAGAGCAGTACTTC CASSWDRFGEQYF
TRBJ1-6 TRBV19 NA TRBD1 TGTGCCAGTAGTATCGGACAGGGGCGCTATAATTCACCCCTCCACTTT CASSIGQGRYNSPLHF
TRBJ2-7 TRBV11-2 NA TRBD2 TGTGCCAGCAGCTTAGCCCTTTACGATCGCGGGGGGAAGTACGAGCAGTACTTC CASSLALYDRGGKYEQYF
TRBJ2-5 TRBV20-1 NA TRBD2 TGCAGTGCTAGTGACGGGAGGAAGCAGTACTTC CSASDGRKQYF
TRBJ2-5 TRBV7-8 NA NA TGTGCCAGCAGCTTACCGACGAGCGGGTCCCAGTTGGAGACCCAGTACTTC CASSLPTSGSQLETQYF
TRBJ1-2 TRBV5-8 NA TRBD1 TGTGCCAGCAGCTTGGACCGACAGGGGGTCTATGGCTACACCTTC CASSLDRQGVYGYTF
TRBJ2-1 TRBV27 NA TRBD1 TGTGCCAGCAGTTTCTCCCGGACAGGGGCCGGGGAGCAGTTCTTC CASSFSRTGAGEQFF
TRBJ2-1 TRBV18 NA TRBD2 TGTGCCAGCTCGAGGCTAGCGGGAGGAGGGTACAATGAGCAGTTCTTC CASSRLAGGGYNEQFF